This T cell receptor (beta chain) was obtained from a study of Ad26.COV2.S vaccination and SARS-CoV-2 variants. The germline V gene has CDR1 SGHRS and CDR2 YFSETQ. The CDR3 has 17 amino acids. V dropped 4 bases and J dropped 3; count of bases not matched to a gene: 10. Generated by immunoSEQ multiplex PCR, the TCRdb table keeps only in-frame clones and is missing some. The sample consists of roughly 40,000 clones, roughly 84% of them appearing once. This receptor was taken from a human donor who had recovered from COVID-19. The material sequenced was peripheral blood, taken after recovery from COVID-19. This chain links TRBV5-1 with TRBJ1-6, with 7 bases matching TRBD1. The CDR3 region is CASSPRGQSFYNSPLHF. The DNA of the CDR3 is TGCGCCAGCAGCCCAAGGGGGCAGAGCTTCTATAATTCACCCCTCCACTTT.